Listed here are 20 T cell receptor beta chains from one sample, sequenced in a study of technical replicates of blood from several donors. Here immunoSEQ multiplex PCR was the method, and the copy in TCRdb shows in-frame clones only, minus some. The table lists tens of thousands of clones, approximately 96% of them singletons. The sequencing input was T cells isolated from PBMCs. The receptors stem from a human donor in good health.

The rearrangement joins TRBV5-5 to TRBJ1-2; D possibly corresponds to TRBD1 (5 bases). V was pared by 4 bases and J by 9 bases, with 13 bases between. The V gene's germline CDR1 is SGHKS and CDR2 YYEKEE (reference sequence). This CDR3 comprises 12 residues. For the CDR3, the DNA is TGTGCCAGCAGCCCGGTGGGGGGGAGCTACACCTTC. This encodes CASSPVGGSYTF.

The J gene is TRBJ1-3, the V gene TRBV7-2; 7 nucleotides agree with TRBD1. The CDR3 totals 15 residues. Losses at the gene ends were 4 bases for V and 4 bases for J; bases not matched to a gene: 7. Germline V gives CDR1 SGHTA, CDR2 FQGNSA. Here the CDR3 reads CASSSEQGHGNTIYF. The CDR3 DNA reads TGTGCCAGCAGCTCGGAACAGGGGCACGGAAACACCATATATTTT.

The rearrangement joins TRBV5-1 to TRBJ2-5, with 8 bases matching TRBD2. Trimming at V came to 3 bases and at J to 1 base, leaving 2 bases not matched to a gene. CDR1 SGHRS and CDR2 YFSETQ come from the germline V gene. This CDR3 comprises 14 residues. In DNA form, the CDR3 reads TGCGCCAGCAGCTACGGGACTAGCCAAGAGACCCAGTACTTC. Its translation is CASSYGTSQETQYF.

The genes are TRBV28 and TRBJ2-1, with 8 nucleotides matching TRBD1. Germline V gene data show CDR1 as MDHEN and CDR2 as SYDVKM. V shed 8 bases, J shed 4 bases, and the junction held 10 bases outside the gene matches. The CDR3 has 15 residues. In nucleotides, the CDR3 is TGTGCCAGCGTTCGGGGACAGGTTAATTACAATGAGCAGTTCTTC. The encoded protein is CASVRGQVNYNEQFF.

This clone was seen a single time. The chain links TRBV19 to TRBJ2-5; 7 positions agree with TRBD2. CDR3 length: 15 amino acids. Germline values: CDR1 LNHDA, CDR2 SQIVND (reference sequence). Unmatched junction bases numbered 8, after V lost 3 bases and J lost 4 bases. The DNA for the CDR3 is TGTGCCAGTAGTATGGGCGGGAGAATTGGAGAGACCCAGTACTTC. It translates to CASSMGGRIGETQYF.

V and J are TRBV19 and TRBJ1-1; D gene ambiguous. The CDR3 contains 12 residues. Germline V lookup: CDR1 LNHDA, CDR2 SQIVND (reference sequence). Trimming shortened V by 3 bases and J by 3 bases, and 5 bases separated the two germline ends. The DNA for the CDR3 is TGTGCCAGTAGTATGTCGTACACTGAAGCTTTCTTT. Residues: CASSMSYTEAFF.

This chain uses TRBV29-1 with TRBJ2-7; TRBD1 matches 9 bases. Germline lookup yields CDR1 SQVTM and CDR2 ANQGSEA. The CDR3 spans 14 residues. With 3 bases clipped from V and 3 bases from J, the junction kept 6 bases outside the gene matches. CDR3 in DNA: TGCAGCGTTGACGGACAGGGGACGGGCTACGAGCAGTACTTC. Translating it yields CSVDGQGTGYEQYF.

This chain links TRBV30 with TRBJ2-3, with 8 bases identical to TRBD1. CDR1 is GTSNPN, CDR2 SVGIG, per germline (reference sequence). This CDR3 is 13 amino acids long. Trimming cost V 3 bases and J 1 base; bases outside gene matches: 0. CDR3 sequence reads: CAWSRGRTDTQYF. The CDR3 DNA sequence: TGTGCCTGGAGCAGGGGGCGCACAGATACGCAGTATTTT.

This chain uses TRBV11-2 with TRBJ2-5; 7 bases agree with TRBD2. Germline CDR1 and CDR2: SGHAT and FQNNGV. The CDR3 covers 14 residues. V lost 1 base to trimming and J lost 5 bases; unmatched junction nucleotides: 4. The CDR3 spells CASSLGSGWETQYF. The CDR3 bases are TGTGCCAGCAGCTTAGGTAGCGGGTGGGAGACCCAGTACTTC.

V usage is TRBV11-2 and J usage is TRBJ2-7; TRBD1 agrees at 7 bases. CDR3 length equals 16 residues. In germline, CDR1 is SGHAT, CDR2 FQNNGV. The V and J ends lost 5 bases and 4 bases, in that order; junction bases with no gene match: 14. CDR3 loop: CASSPGVGTDRYEQYF. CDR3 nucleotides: TGTGCCAGCAGCCCGGGCGTTGGGACAGATCGATACGAGCAGTACTTC.

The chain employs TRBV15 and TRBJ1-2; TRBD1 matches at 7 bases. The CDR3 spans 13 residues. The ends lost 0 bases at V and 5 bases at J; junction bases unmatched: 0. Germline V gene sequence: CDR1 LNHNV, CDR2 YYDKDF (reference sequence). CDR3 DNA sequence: TGTGCCACCAGCAGAGACAGGGGGTATGGCTACACCTTC. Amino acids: CATSRDRGYGYTF.

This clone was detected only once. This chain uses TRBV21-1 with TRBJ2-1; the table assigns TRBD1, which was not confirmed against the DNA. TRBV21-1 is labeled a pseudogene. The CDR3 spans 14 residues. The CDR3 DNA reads TGTGCCAGCATCCCGGGACAGGGGTTTAATGAGCAGTTCTTC. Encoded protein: CASIPGQGFNEQFF.

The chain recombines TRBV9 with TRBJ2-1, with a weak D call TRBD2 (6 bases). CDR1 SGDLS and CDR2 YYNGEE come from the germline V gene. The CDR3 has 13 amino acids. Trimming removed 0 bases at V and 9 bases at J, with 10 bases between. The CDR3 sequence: CASSVASASEQFF. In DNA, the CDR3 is TGTGCCAGCAGCGTAGCTAGCGCCTCTGAGCAGTTCTTC.

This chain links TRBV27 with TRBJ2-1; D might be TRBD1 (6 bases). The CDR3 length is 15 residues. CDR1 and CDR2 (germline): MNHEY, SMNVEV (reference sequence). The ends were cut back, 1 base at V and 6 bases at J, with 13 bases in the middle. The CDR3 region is CASSLWQGILNEQFF. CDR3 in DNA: TGTGCCAGCAGTTTATGGCAGGGGATTCTCAATGAGCAGTTCTTC.

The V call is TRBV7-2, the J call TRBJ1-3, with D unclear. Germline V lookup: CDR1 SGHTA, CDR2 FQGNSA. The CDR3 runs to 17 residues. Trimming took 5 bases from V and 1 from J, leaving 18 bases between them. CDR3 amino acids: CASSQRESGASGNTIYF. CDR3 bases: TGTGCCAGCAGCCAACGGGAGTCAGGCGCGTCTGGAAACACCATATATTTT. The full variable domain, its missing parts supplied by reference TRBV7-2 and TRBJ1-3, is GAGVSQSPSNKVTEKGKDVELRCDPISGHTALYWYRQSLGQGLEFLIYFQGNSAPDKSGLPSDRFSAERTGGSVSTLTIQRTQQEDSAVYLCASSQRESGASGNTIYFGEGSWLTVV.

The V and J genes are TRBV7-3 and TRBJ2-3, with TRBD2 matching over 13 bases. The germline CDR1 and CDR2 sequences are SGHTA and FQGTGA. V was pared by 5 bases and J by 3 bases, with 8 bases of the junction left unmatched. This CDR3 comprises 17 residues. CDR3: CASSPGLAGAETDTQYF. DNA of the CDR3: TGTGCCAGCAGCCCTGGACTAGCGGGAGCTGAGACAGATACGCAGTATTTT.

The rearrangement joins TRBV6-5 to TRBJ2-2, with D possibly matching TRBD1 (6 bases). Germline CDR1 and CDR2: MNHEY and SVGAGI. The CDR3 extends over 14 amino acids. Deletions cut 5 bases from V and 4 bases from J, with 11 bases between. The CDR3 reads CASSQNRATGELFF. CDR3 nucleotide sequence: TGTGCCAGCAGTCAAAACAGGGCCACCGGGGAGCTGTTTTTT.

Written as DNA, the CDR3 is TGTGCCAGCACCACGCTTGCAGGGGCTGGAGGCTACACCTTC. It encodes CASTTLAGAGGYTF. The chain has TRBV5-6 and TRBJ1-2; D perhaps matches TRBD1 (6 bases). CDR1 is SGHDT and CDR2 is YYEEEE in the germline V gene. V was pared by 6 bases and J by 8 bases, with 20 bases between. This CDR3 region has 14 residues.

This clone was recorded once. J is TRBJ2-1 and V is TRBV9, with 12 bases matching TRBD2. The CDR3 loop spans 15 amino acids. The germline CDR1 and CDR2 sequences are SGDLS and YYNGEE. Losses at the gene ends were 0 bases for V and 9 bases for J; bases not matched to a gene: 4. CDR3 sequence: CASSVGLAGAGEQFF. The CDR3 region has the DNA TGTGCCAGCAGCGTAGGACTAGCGGGAGCAGGTGAGCAGTTCTTC. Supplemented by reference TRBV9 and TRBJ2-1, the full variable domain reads DSGVTQTPKHLITATGQRVTLRCSPRSGDLSVYWYQQSLDQGLQFLIQYYNGEERAKGNILERFSAQQFPDLHSELNLSSLELGDSALYFCASSVGLAGAGEQFFGPGTRLTVL.

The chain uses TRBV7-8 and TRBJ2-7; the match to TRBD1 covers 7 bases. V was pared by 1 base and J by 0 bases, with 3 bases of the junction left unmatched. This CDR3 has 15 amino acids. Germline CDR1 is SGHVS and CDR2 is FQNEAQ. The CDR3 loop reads CASSLGAGGSYEQYF. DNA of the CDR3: TGTGCCAGCAGCTTAGGCGCAGGGGGCTCCTACGAGCAGTACTTC.